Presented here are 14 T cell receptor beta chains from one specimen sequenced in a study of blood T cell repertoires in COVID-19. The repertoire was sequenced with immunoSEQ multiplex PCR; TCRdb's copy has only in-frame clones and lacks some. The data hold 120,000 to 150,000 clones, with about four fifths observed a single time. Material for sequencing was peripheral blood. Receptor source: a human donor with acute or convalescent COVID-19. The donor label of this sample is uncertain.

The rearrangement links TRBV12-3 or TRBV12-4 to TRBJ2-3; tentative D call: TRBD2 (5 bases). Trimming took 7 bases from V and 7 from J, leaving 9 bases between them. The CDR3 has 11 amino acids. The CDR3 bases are TGTGCCAGCACCCCGGGGTATACGCAGTATTTT. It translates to CASTPGYTQYF.

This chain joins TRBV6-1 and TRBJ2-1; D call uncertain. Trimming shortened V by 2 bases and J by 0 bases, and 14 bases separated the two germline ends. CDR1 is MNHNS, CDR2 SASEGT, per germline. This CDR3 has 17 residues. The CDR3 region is CASSERNPLSSYNEQFF. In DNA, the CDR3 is TGTGCCAGCAGTGAAAGAAACCCCTTGAGCTCCTACAATGAGCAGTTCTTC.

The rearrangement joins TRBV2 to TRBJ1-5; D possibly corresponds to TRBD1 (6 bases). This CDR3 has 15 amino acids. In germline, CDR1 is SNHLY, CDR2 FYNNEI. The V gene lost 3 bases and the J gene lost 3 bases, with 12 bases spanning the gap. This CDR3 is CASSDGQWDNQPQHF. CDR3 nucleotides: TGTGCCAGCAGTGATGGACAGTGGGACAATCAGCCCCAGCATTTT. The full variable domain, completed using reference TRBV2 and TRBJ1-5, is EPEVTQTPSHQVTQMGQEVILRCVPISNHLYFYWYRQILGQKVEFLVSFYNNEISEKSEIFDDQFSVERPDGSNFTLKIRSTKLEDSAMYFCASSDGQWDNQPQHFGDGTRLSIL.

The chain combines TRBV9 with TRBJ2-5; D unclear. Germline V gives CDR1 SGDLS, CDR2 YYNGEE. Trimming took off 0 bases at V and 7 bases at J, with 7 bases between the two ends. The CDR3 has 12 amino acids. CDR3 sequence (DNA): TGTGCCAGCAGCGTAGGGCCGGGGACCCAGTACTTC. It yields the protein CASSVGPGTQYF.

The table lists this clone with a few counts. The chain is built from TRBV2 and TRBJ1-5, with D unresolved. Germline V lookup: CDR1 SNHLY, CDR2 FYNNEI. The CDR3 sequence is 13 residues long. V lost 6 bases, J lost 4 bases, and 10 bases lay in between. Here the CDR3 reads CASSEGRNQPQHF. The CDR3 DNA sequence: TGTGCCAGCAGCGAGGGAAGAAATCAGCCCCAGCATTTT. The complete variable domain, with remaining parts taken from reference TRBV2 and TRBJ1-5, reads EPEVTQTPSHQVTQMGQEVILRCVPISNHLYFYWYRQILGQKVEFLVSFYNNEISEKSEIFDDQFSVERPDGSNFTLKIRSTKLEDSAMYFCASSEGRNQPQHFGDGTRLSIL.

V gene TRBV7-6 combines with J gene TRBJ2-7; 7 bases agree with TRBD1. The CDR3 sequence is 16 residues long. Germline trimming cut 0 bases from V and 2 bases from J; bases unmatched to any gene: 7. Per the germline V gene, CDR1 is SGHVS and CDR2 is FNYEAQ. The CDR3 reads CASSLAGTALTYEQYF. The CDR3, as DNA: TGTGCCAGCAGCTTAGCCGGGACAGCCTTGACCTACGAGCAGTACTTC.

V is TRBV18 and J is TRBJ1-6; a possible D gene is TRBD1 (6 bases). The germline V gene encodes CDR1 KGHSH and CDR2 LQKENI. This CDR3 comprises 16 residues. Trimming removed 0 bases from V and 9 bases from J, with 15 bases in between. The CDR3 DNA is TGTGCCAGCTCACCACCTGAACAGGGAATGGGTTCACCCCTCCACTTT. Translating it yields CASSPPEQGMGSPLHF.

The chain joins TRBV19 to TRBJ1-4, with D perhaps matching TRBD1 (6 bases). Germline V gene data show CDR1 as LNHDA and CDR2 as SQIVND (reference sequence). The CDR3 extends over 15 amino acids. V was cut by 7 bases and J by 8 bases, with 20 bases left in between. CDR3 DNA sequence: TGTGCCAGTACCGAATACAGGGAAAGGAAGGAAAAACTGTTTTTT. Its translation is CASTEYRERKEKLFF.

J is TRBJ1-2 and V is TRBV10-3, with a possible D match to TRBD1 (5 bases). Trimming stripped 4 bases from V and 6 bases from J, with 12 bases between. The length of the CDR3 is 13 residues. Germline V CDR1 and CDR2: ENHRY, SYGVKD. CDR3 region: CAISAAQGDGYTF. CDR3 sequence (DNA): TGTGCCATCAGTGCCGCCCAAGGGGATGGCTACACCTTC.

For the CDR3, the DNA is TGTGCCAGCAGTTACGGCACCACCTACGAGCAGTACTTC. Translation gives CASSYGTTYEQYF. The chain couples TRBV6-5 to TRBJ2-7, with unresolved D. The CDR3 runs to 13 residues. Germline CDR1 reads MNHEY; CDR2 reads SVGAGI. V was cut by 2 bases and J by 2 bases, with 7 bases left in between.

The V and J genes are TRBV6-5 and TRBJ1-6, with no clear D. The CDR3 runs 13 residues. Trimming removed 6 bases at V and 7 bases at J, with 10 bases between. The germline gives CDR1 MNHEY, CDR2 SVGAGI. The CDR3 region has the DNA TGTGCCAGCAGCGGGTCTTTGAATTCACCCCTCCACTTT. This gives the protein CASSGSLNSPLHF.

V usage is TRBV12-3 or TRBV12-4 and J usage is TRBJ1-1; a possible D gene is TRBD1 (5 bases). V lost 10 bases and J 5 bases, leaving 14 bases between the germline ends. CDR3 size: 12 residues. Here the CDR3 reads CAIAGGGTEAFF. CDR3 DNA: TGTGCCATCGCCGGGGGGGGAACTGAAGCTTTCTTT.

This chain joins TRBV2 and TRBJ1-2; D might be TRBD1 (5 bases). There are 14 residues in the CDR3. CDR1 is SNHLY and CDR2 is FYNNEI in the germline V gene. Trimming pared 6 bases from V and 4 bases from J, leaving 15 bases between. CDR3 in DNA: TGTGCCAGCAGGCGATCCAGGGAAGGCTATGGCTACACCTTC. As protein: CASRRSREGYGYTF.

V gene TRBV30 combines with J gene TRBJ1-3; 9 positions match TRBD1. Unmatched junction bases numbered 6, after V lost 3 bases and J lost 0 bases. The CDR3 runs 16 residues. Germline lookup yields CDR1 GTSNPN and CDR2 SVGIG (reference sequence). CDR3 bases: TGTGCCTGGAGCGGACAGGGGACCGGCTCTGGAAACACCATATATTTT. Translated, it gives CAWSGQGTGSGNTIYF. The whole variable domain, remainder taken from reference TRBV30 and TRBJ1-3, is SQTIHQWPATLVQPVGSPLSLECTVEGTSNPNLYWYRQAAGRGLQLLFYSVGIGQISSEVPQNLSASRPQDRQFILSSKKLLLSDSGFYLCAWSGQGTGSGNTIYFGEGSWLTVV.